What follows is one T cell receptor (beta chain) and its context. The data were taken from a study of blood T cell repertoires in COVID-19. The wider study: PBMCs, B-cell-depleted T cells, or T cells were the source of the cDNA or gDNA that made up the material.

Assay used: immunoSEQ multiplex PCR; TCRdb lists only in-frame clones, some missing. The sample lists 80,000 to 100,000 clones, over 70% occurring once. Material for sequencing was peripheral blood. The receptor was derived from an older man with acute or convalescent COVID-19.

The CDR3 here is CASSLDGGQETQYF. Written as DNA, the CDR3 is TGTGCCAGCAGCTTAGATGGGGGGCAAGAGACCCAGTACTTC. The rearrangement links TRBV11-2 to TRBJ2-5; TRBD2 is a possible D gene (6 bases). Deletions cut 0 bases from V and 2 bases from J, with 7 bases between. Germline CDR1 and CDR2: SGHAT and FQNNGV. The CDR3 loop spans 14 amino acids.